The clone carrying this TCR beta chain was found a few times. Its cognate antigen is unknown. TCRdb independently ran MiXCR on the RT-PCR reads; one entry per CDR3 protein. The table includes roughly 160,000 distinct CDR3 sequences, roughly a tenth detected once. The record originates from a study of response to subunit inactivated influenza vaccine. General observations from the study: Each seasonal influenza vaccination recruits few new T cells, the authors suggested.

The sample was non-naive T cells sorted from PBMCs, taken roughly 6 weeks after vaccination. The clonotype comes from a man over 45 who received an inactivated influenza vaccine.

The CDR3 protein is CAISATGGRGNQPQHF. The CDR3 DNA is TGTGCCATCAGTGCCACAGGGGGCCGGGGCAATCAGCCCCAGCATTTT. The gene calls are TRBV10-3 and TRBJ1-5, with 9 bases aligning to TRBD1. The CDR3 sequence is 16 residues long. Trimming took 4 bases from V and 2 from J; bases not matched to a gene: 6. Germline-derived CDR1 and CDR2 are ENHRY and SYGVKD.